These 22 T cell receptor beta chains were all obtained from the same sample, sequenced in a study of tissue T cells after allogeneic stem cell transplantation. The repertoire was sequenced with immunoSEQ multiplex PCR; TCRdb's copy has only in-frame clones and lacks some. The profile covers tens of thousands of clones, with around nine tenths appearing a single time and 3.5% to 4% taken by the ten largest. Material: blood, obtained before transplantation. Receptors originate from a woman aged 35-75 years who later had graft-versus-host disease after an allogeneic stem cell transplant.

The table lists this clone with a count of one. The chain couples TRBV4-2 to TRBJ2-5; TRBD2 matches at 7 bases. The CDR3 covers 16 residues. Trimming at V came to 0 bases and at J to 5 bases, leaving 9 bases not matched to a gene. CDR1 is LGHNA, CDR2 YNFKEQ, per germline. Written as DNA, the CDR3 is TGTGCCAGCAGCCAAGATGAGGGAGGGAGGCAGGAGACCCAGTACTTC. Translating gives CASSQDEGGRQETQYF.

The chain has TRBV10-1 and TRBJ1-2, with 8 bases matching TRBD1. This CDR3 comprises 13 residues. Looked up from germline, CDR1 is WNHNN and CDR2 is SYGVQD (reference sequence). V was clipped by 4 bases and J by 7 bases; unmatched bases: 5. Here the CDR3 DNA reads TGCGCCAGCAGTGGGACAGGGCCTTGTGGCTACACCTTC. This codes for CASSGTGPCGYTF.

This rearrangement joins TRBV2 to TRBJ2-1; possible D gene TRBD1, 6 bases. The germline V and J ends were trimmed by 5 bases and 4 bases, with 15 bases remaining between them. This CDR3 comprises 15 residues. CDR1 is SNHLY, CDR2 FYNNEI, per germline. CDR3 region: CASSNNREAYNEQFF. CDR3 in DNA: TGTGCCAGCAGTAATAACAGGGAAGCATACAATGAGCAGTTCTTC.

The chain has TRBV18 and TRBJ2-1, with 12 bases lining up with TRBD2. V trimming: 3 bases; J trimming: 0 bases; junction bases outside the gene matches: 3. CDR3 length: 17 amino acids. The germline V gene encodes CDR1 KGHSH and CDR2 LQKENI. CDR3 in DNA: TGTGCCAGCTCACCCGGACTAGCGGGAAGCTCCTACAATGAGCAGTTCTTC. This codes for CASSPGLAGSSYNEQFF.

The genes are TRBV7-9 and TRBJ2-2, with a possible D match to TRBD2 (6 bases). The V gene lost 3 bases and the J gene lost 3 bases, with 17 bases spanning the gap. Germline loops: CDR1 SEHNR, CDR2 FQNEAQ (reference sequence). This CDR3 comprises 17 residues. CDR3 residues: CASSLLLGGKDTGELFF. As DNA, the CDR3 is TGTGCCAGCAGCTTGCTTTTAGGCGGGAAGGACACCGGGGAGCTGTTTTTT.

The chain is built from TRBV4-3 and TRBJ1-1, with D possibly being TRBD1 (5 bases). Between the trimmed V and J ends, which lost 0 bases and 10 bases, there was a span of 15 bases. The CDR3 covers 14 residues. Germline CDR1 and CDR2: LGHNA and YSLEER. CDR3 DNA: TGCGCCAGCAGCCAAGATGGCGTGGGGACCGGAGCTTTCTTT. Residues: CASSQDGVGTGAFF.

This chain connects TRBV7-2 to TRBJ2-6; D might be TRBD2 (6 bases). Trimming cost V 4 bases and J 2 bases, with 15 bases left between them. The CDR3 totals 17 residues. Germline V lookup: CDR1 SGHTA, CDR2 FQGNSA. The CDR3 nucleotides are TGTGCCAGCAGCTCCCCGTCCGGGACTCCTGGGGCCAACGTCCTGACTTTC. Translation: CASSSPSGTPGANVLTF. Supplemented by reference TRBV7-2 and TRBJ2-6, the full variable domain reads GAGVSQSPSNKVTEKGKDVELRCDPISGHTALYWYRQSLGQGLEFLIYFQGNSAPDKSGLPSDRFSAERTGGSVSTLTIQRTQQEDSAVYLCASSSPSGTPGANVLTFGAGSRLTVL.

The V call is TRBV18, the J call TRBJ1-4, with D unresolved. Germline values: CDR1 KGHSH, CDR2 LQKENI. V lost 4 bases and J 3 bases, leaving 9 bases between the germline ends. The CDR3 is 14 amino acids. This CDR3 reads CASSRDAANEKLFF. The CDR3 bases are TGTGCCAGCTCACGAGACGCAGCTAATGAAAAACTGTTTTTT.

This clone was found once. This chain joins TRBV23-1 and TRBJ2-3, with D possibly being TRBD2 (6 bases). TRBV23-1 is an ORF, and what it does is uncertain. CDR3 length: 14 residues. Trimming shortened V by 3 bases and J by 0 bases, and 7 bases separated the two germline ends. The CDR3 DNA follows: TGCGCCAGCAGTCAGGGGACTAGCACAGATACGCAGTATTTT. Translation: CASSQGTSTDTQYF.

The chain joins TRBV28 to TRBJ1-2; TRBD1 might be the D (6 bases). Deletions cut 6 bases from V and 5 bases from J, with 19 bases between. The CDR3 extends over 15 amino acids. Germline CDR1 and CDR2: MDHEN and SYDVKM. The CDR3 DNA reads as TGTGCCAGCAGCCCCGGGACATCAGAGAGTTATGGCTACACCTTC. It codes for CASSPGTSESYGYTF.

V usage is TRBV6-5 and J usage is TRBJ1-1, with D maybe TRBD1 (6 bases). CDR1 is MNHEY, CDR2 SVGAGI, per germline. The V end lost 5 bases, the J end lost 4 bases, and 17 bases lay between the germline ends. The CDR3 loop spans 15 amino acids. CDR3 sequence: CASSLFAGAGTEAFF. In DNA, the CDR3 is TGTGCCAGCAGTCTCTTCGCGGGGGCGGGCACTGAAGCTTTCTTT.

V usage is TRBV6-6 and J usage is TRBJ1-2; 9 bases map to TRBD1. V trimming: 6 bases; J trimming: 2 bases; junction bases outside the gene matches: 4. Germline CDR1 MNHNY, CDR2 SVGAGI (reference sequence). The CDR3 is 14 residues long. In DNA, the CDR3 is TGTGCCAGCAGGCGACAGGGGGTCAACTATGGCTACACCTTC. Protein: CASRRQGVNYGYTF.

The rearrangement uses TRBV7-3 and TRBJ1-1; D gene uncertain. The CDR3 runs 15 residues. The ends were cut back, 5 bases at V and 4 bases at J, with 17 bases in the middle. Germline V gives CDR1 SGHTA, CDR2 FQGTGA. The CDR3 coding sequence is TGTGCCAGCAGCGAAAATGATCTACCAGGCACTGAAGCTTTCTTT. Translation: CASSENDLPGTEAFF.

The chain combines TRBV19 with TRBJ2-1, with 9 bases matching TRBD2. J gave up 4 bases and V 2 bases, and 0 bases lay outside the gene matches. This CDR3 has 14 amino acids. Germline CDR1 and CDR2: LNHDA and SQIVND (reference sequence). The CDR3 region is CASSITSGYNEQFF. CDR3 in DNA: TGTGCCAGTAGTATAACTAGCGGGTACAATGAGCAGTTCTTC.

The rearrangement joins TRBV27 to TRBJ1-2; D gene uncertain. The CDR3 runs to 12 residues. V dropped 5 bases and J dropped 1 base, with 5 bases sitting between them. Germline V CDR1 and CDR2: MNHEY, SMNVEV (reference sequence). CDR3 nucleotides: TGTGCCAGCAGTCCTGGTAACTATGGCTACACCTTC. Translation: CASSPGNYGYTF.

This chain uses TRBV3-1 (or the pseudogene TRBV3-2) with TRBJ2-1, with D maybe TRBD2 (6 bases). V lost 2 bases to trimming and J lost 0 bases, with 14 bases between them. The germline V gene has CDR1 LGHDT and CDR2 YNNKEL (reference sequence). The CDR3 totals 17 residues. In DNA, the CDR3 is TGTGCCAGCAGCCAAAGTGGGGGACTCGTCTCCTACAATGAGCAGTTCTTC. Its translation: CASSQSGGLVSYNEQFF.

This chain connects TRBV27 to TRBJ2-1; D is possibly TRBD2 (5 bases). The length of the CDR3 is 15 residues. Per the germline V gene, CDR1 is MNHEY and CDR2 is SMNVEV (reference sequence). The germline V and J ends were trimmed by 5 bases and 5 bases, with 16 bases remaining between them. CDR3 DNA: TGTGCCAGCAGTCTCGGACCTGCGGGCCACAATGAGCAGTTCTTC. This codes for CASSLGPAGHNEQFF.

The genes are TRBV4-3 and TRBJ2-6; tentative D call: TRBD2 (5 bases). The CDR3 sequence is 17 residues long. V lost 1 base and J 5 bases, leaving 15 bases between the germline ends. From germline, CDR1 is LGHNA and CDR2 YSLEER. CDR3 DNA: TGCGCCAGCAGCCAAGTTGGGAGATTTTCTTGGGCCAACGTCCTGACTTTC. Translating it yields CASSQVGRFSWANVLTF.

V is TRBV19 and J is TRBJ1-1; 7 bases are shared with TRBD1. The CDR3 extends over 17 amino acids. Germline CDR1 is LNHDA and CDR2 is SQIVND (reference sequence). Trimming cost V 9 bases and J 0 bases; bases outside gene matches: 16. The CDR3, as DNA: TGTGCCAGCGGCCCAGAGGACAGGTACGACATGAACACTGAAGCTTTCTTT. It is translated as CASGPEDRYDMNTEAFF.

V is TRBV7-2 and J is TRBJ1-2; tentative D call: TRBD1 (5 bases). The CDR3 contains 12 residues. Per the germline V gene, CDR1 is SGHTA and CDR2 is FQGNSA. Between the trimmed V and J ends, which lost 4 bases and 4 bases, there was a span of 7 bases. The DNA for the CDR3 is TGTGCCAGCAGCTCGACAGCCTATGGCTACACCTTC. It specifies CASSSTAYGYTF.

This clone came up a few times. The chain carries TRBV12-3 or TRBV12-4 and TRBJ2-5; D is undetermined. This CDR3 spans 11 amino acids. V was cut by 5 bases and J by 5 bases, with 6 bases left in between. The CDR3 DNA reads TGTGCCAGCAGTCAGGCCGAGACCCAGTACTTC. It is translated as CASSQAETQYF.

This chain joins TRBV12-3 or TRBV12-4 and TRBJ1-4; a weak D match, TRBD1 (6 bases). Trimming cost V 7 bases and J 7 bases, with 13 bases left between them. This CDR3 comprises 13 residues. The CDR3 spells CASKGGTGEKLFF. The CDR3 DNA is TGTGCCAGCAAAGGGGGGACGGGTGAAAAACTGTTTTTT.